These T cell receptor beta chains were read from a single sample in a study of identical twins. TCRdb re-called the 5' RACE reads with MiXCR, one entry per CDR3 protein. The sample shows roughly 1.6 million distinct CDR3 sequences, 32% of them seen only once. Source material: cord blood. These receptors originate from a newborn girl in good health. CDR3s include the opening cysteine and the closing phenylalanine or tryptophan. Fields, in order: V gene, CDR3 length, J gene, clone size, D gene, CDR3 DNA, CDR3 protein. A D gene is named only where the DNA matches it firmly. Size values are once, few and many counts, or a class for expanded clones, and some rows have none.

V: TRBV4-1; length: 14; J: TRBJ2-3; size: few; D: .; DNA: TGCGCCAGCAGCCAAGCTCTAGCGAGAGATACGCAGTATTTT; CDR3: CASSQALARDTQYF
V: TRBV11-2; length: 15; J: TRBJ2-5; size: .; D: TRBD1; DNA: TGTGCCAGCAGCTCAATGACAGGGGTCCAAGAGACCCAGTACTTC; CDR3: CASSSMTGVQETQYF
V: TRBV6-5; length: 16; J: TRBJ2-6; size: .; D: .; DNA: TGTGCCAGCAGTTTAAGATACGTAGCTGGGGCCAACGTCCTGACTTTC; CDR3: CASSLRYVAGANVLTF
V: TRBV27; length: 15; J: TRBJ2-7; size: few; D: .; DNA: TGTGCCAGCAGATTTCCCCGACTGCCCCTCTACGAGCAGTACTTC; CDR3: CASRFPRLPLYEQYF
V: TRBV10-3; length: 17; J: TRBJ1-4; size: once; D: TRBD1; DNA: TGTGCCATAGCTGACAGGGGAAACCGGCCAACTAATGAAAAACTGTTTTTT; CDR3: CAIADRGNRPTNEKLFF
V: TRBV10-3; length: 14; J: TRBJ2-7; size: few; D: TRBD1; DNA: TGTGCCATCAGTACCGGGACAGGGGGATACGAGCAGTACTTC; CDR3: CAISTGTGGYEQYF
V: TRBV10-3; length: 14; J: TRBJ2-5; size: .; D: .; DNA: TGTGCCATCAGTGAATGGGGGAGGCAAGAGACCCAGTACTTC; CDR3: CAISEWGRQETQYF
V: TRBV29-1; length: 18; J: TRBJ2-7; size: few; D: TRBD2; DNA: TGCAGCGTTGATCCCGTAGCCGGCGGCGGGAGCTCCTACAATGAGCAGTACTTC; CDR3: CSVDPVAGGGSSYNEQYF
V: TRBV12-3/TRBV12-4; length: 12; J: TRBJ1-2; size: few; D: .; DNA: TGTGCCAGCAGTCTCACCCTCAGGGGCTACACCTTC; CDR3: CASSLTLRGYTF
V: TRBV21-1; length: 16; J: TRBJ2-3; size: .; D: .; DNA: TGTGCCAGCAGCAAATTTGGGACAGGGGAAGCAGATACGCAGTATTTT; CDR3: CASSKFGTGEADTQYF
V: TRBV5-1; length: 16; J: TRBJ2-7; size: few; D: .; DNA: TGCGCCAGCAGCCGGGCTGGACTATTCCAATCGTACGAGCAGTACTTC; CDR3: CASSRAGLFQSYEQYF
V: TRBV6-6; length: 15; J: TRBJ2-7; size: .; D: .; DNA: TGTGCCAGCCGCAGCATACGGGACATTTACAATGAGCAGTACTTC; CDR3: CASRSIRDIYNEQYF
V: TRBV7-9; length: 13; J: TRBJ2-4; size: .; D: .; DNA: TGTGCCAGCAGCTTAGGCGGGATTGAGACCCTGTACTTC; CDR3: CASSLGGIETLYF
V: TRBV6-6; length: 14; J: TRBJ2-1; size: .; D: .; DNA: TGTGCCAGCAGTTACACTAGCAGCAGGAATGAGCAGTTCTTC; CDR3: CASSYTSSRNEQFF
V: TRBV6-5; length: 14; J: TRBJ2-5; size: few; D: .; DNA: TGTGCCAGCATATCATTCGGGACCAACAATGAGCAGTACTTC; CDR3: CASISFGTNNEQYF
V: TRBV2; length: 14; J: TRBJ1-6; size: few; D: TRBD1; DNA: TGTGCCAGCAAGTCGACAGGGAAGGGTTCACCCCTCCACTTT; CDR3: CASKSTGKGSPLHF
V: TRBV5-1; length: 15; J: TRBJ2-3; size: many; D: TRBD1; DNA: TGCGCCAGCAGCCCAAGGGACAGGGTCACAGATACGCAGTATTTT; CDR3: CASSPRDRVTDTQYF
V: TRBV9; length: 18; J: TRBJ2-7; size: .; D: TRBD2; DNA: TGTGCCAGCAGCGGGACTAGCGGGCCCGATCACTCCTACAATGAGCAGTACTTC; CDR3: CASSGTSGPDHSYNEQYF
V: TRBV5-1; length: 14; J: TRBJ2-7; size: .; D: TRBD1; DNA: TGCGCCAGCAGCTTGGCGACAGGGAGAAACGAGCAGTACTTC; CDR3: CASSLATGRNEQYF